One and the same sample provided the 30 T cell receptor beta chains below, sequenced in a study of glioma-infiltrating T cells. Using RNA template, CDR3s of TCR alpha and beta were amplified with iRepertoire arm-PCR. In TCRdb, the multiplex PCR reads were re-called with MiXCR into one record per CDR3 protein. The data show about 400,000 distinct CDR3 sequences, roughly 41% seen once. The sample comprised glioma tissue, nonneoplastic brain tissue, or PBMCs (not recorded which). Receptors originate from a human donor with low-grade glioma or glioblastoma, undergoing nonglioma brain surgery, or in good health (not recorded which).

This clonotype was counted ten times or more. The rearrangement uses TRBV6-2 or TRBV6-3 and TRBJ2-1; 11 nucleotides line up with TRBD1. The germline V gene has CDR1 MNHEY and CDR2 SVGEGT. V lost 3 bases and J lost 4; bases outside the gene matches: 2. This CDR3 has 15 residues. This CDR3 is CASSYGTGGYNEQFF. The CDR3 region has the DNA TGTGCCAGCAGTTATGGGACAGGGGGTTACAATGAGCAGTTCTTC.

This clonotype was counted ten times or more. The CDR3 spells CASTLGAYNEQFF. In nucleotides, the CDR3 is TGTGCCAGCACTCTTGGAGCGTACAATGAGCAGTTCTTC. The chain employs TRBV6-2 or TRBV6-3 and TRBJ2-1; D ambiguous. The CDR3 totals 13 residues. Germline V gives CDR1 MNHEY, CDR2 SVGEGT. V was shortened by 7 bases and J by 4 bases, with 11 bases between the two germline ends.

This clonotype was seen a few times. The chain recombines TRBV30 with TRBJ2-7; D remains unclear. Between the trimmed V and J ends, which lost 3 bases and 1 base, there was a span of 7 bases. This CDR3 contains 12 residues. Germline V gene lookup returns CDR1 GTSNPN and CDR2 SVGIG (reference sequence). The CDR3 region has the DNA TGTGCCTGGAGCCCCGATTCCTACGAGCAGTACTTC. Its translation is CAWSPDSYEQYF.

In the case of this clonotype: This may arise from a read error, as a much more abundant clone is one base away. The chain employs TRBV20-1 and TRBJ2-1; D not certain. Germline loops: CDR1 DFQATT, CDR2 SNEGSKA (reference sequence). The CDR3 covers 11 residues. The CDR3 reads CSATTYNEQSF. The CDR3 DNA reads as TGCAGTGCTACGACCTACAATGAGCAGTCCTTC.

The chain is built from TRBV7-8 and TRBJ2-7, with D perhaps TRBD1 (6 bases). V lost 4 bases and J lost 7, with 14 bases in between. Germline V CDR1 and CDR2: SGHVS, FQNEAQ. This CDR3 has 13 residues. The CDR3 DNA reads as TGTGCCAGCAGCTCAGGGACACCCCTGGAGCAGTACTTC. Translating it yields CASSSGTPLEQYF.

This clonotype occurred a few times. This sequence joins TRBV24-1 and TRBJ2-3; TRBD2 aligns across 15 bases. The germline gives CDR1 KGHDR, CDR2 SFDVKD. The CDR3 totals 15 residues. J gave up 5 bases and V 9 bases, and 5 bases lay outside the gene matches. The CDR3 region is CATSGLAGGGDTQYF. CDR3 bases: TGTGCCACCTCGGGACTAGCGGGAGGTGGAGATACGCAGTATTTT.

This clonotype showed up just a few times. This sequence joins TRBV5-1 and TRBJ1-1; a weak D match, TRBD1 (5 bases). Per the germline V gene, CDR1 is SGHRS and CDR2 is YFSETQ. This CDR3 region has 14 residues. V was shortened by 0 bases and J by 3 bases, with 9 bases between the two germline ends. CDR3 DNA: TGCGCCAGCAGCTTGGACAGGTCGGACACTGAAGCTTTCTTT. Its protein product is CASSLDRSDTEAFF.

Concerning this clonotype itself: Being one base from a much bigger clone, this may be a read error. This chain links TRBV20-1 with TRBJ1-1; 8 nucleotides align to TRBD1. Germline V lookup: CDR1 DFQATT, CDR2 SNEGSKA (reference sequence). This CDR3 is 14 amino acids long. The V segment lost 5 bases and the J segment 9 bases; nucleotides outside the gene matches: 14. CDR3 region: CSAPQQGVSGQAFF. DNA for the CDR3: TGCAGTGCTCCACAACAGGGGGTTAGTGGTCAAGCTTTCTTT.

This clonotype was detected ten times or more. This chain links TRBV15 with TRBJ2-7, with D possibly called TRBD1 or TRBD2 (6 bases each). This CDR3 has 15 amino acids. V lost 0 bases and J lost 2, with 11 bases in between. CDR1 is LNHNV and CDR2 is YYDKDF in the germline V gene (reference sequence). CDR3 bases: TGTGCCACCAGCAGAGATGGGGGGCAGGCCTACGAGCAGTACTTC. Translated: CATSRDGGQAYEQYF. The variable domain in full, completed from reference TRBV15 and TRBJ2-7, reads DAMVIQNPRYQVTQFGKPVTLSCSQTLNHNVMYWYQQKSSQAPKLLFHYYDKDFNNEADTPDNFQSRRPNTSFCFLDIRSPGLGDTAMYLCATSRDGGQAYEQYFGPGTRLTVT.

The chain combines TRBV24-1 with TRBJ1-1, with 7 bases that match TRBD1. The CDR3 runs 16 residues. The germline CDR1 and CDR2 sequences are KGHDR and SFDVKD. V dropped 3 bases and J dropped 2; count of bases not matched to a gene: 8. The CDR3 DNA reads TGTGCCACCAGTGATCCACGGGACAGACGAAACACTGAAGCTTTCTTT. Amino acid sequence: CATSDPRDRRNTEAFF.

J is TRBJ1-2 and V is TRBV20-1; TRBD1 aligns across 7 bases. The CDR3 loop spans 12 amino acids. The V gene's germline CDR1 is DFQATT and CDR2 SNEGSKA (reference sequence). The CDR3 sequence: CNIDRVRYGYTF. The CDR3 nucleotides read TGCAATATAGACAGGGTGAGGTATGGCTACACCTTC.

This clonotype appeared many times. The chain uses TRBV27 and TRBJ2-7, with 9 bases that match TRBD2. Germline CDR1 is MNHEY and CDR2 is SMNVEV (reference sequence). The V and J ends lost 8 bases and 2 bases, in that order; junction bases with no gene match: 7. The CDR3 has 14 residues. CDR3 amino acids: CASGRTSATYEQYF. In DNA form, the CDR3 reads TGTGCCAGCGGCCGGACTAGCGCGACCTACGAGCAGTACTTC.

The V call is TRBV4-1, the J call TRBJ2-7, with 10 bases aligning to TRBD2. The V and J ends lost 0 bases and 6 bases, in that order; junction bases with no gene match: 8. Germline values: CDR1 MGHRA, CDR2 YSYEKL. The CDR3 length is 16 residues. CDR3 DNA: TGCGCCAGCAGCCAAGATAGCCGGATAGCGGGGGGCGAGCAGTACTTC. Encoded protein: CASSQDSRIAGGEQYF.

Only a few counts were recorded for this clonotype. The J gene is TRBJ1-2, the V gene TRBV20-1; D may be TRBD1 (5 bases). Trimming shortened V by 1 base and J by 6 bases, and 18 bases separated the two germline ends. In germline, CDR1 is DFQATT, CDR2 SNEGSKA (reference sequence). The length of the CDR3 is 15 residues. For the CDR3, the DNA is TGCAGTGCTAGAGGGCTCCACGGGGCAGTGGATGGCTACACCTTC. Protein sequence: CSARGLHGAVDGYTF.

Points on this clonotype: Being one base from a much bigger clone, this may be a read error. The rearrangement uses TRBV27 and TRBJ2-7; D might be TRBD1 or TRBD2, each matching 5 bases. This CDR3 comprises 15 residues. V was pared by 6 bases and J by 7 bases, with 22 bases between. Germline values: CDR1 MNHEY, CDR2 SMNVEV (reference sequence). The CDR3 coding sequence is TGTGCCAGCAGGCCTGGCGTATCGGGACGAGTAGAGCAGTACTTC. Translating gives CASRPGVSGRVEQYF.

The J gene is TRBJ2-1, the V gene TRBV28; D might be TRBD2 (6 bases). V lost 8 bases and J lost 0, with 17 bases in between. Germline assignment: CDR1 MDHEN and CDR2 SYDVKM. The CDR3 loop spans 16 amino acids. The CDR3 nucleotides are TGTGCCAGCCGTCTAGCGAGCTTCAGCTCCTACAATGAGCAGTTCTTC. It translates to CASRLASFSSYNEQFF.

The chain uses TRBV2 and TRBJ1-1; D gene ambiguous. The germline V gene has CDR1 SNHLY and CDR2 FYNNEI. The CDR3 length is 14 residues. Between the trimmed V and J ends, which lost 1 base and 5 bases, there was a span of 11 bases. The CDR3 protein is CASSEGRGQTEAFF. The CDR3 nucleotides are TGTGCCAGCAGTGAAGGTCGGGGTCAGACTGAAGCTTTCTTT.

The chain has TRBV5-1 and TRBJ1-6; D gene uncertain. V dropped 0 bases and J dropped 5 bases, with 6 bases sitting between them. CDR3 length: 14 residues. Germline V gene lookup returns CDR1 SGHRS and CDR2 YFSETQ. The CDR3 coding sequence is TGCGCCAGCAGCTTGGGAGCCCATAATTCACCCCTCCACTTT. It yields the protein CASSLGAHNSPLHF.

As regards this clonotype: A much larger clone is a single base away; this may be a read error. The rearrangement links TRBV15 to TRBJ2-3, with 8 positions matching TRBD2. Germline V CDR1 and CDR2: LNHNV, YYDKDF (reference sequence). CDR3 length: 14 residues. The CDR3 bases are TGTGACACCAGCAGTGGGGTTAGTAGCGGGGAGCAGTATTTT. This translates into CDTSSGVSSGEQYF.

The gene calls are TRBV20-1 and TRBJ1-4; no firm D call. The germline V gene encodes CDR1 DFQATT and CDR2 SNEGSKA (reference sequence). V lost 8 bases and J lost 4, with 8 bases in between. The length of the CDR3 is 11 residues. The CDR3 nucleotides read TGCAGTCCGTATCTTAATGAAAAACTGTTTTTT. Translated, it gives CSPYLNEKLFF.

The rearrangement links TRBV12-3 or TRBV12-4 to TRBJ1-1, with D unclear. Trimming left V 6 bases short and J 2 bases short, with 16 bases between. The CDR3 length is 15 residues. As DNA, the CDR3 is TGTGCCAGCAGACAAAACACAAGATTTAACACTGAAGCTTTCTTT. Amino acid sequence: CASRQNTRFNTEAFF.

This clonotype was picked up many times. The chain employs TRBV28 and TRBJ1-5; the match to TRBD1 covers 7 bases. After removal of 6 bases from V and 4 bases from J, the junction contained 12 bases not matched to a gene. The germline CDR1 and CDR2 sequences are MDHEN and SYDVKM. The CDR3 is made up of 16 amino acids. The CDR3, as DNA: TGTGCCAGCAGCCCGGTGGAGGGGGCGGGAAATCAGCCCCAGCATTTT. Encoded protein: CASSPVEGAGNQPQHF.

The chain uses TRBV6-8 and TRBJ2-1, with D unresolved. V was shortened by 7 bases and J by 7 bases, with 20 bases between the two germline ends. The CDR3 is 15 residues long. Germline CDR1 MNHGY, CDR2 SAAAGT. The chain's CDR3 is CASNQWNGPANEQFF. In DNA form, the CDR3 reads TGTGCCAGCAACCAGTGGAATGGCCCTGCTAATGAGCAGTTCTTC.

As for this clonotype: Just one base apart from a much larger clone, this may be a read error. This rearrangement joins TRBV27 to TRBJ1-1; D ambiguous. Per the germline V gene, CDR1 is MNHEY and CDR2 is SMNVEV (reference sequence). Between the trimmed V and J ends, which lost 6 bases and 1 base, there was a span of 15 bases. The CDR3 loop spans 15 amino acids. CDR3 residues: CASRLQWATNTEAFF. Here the CDR3 DNA reads TGTGCCAGCAGGTTACAGTGGGCTACGAACACTGAAGCTTTCTTT.

The CDR3 DNA is TGCAGTGCGACGGACAGGGGGCTTGTAGTGTATAATTCACCCCTCCACTTT. It specifies CSATDRGLVVYNSPLHF. The rearrangement uses TRBV20-1 and TRBJ1-6, with TRBD1 identical over 11 bases. CDR3 length: 17 residues. The germline gives CDR1 DFQATT, CDR2 SNEGSKA (reference sequence). Unmatched junction bases numbered 11, after V lost 6 bases and J lost 4 bases.

As concerns this clonotype: A much larger clone lies a single base off, so this may be a read error. V usage is TRBV28 and J usage is TRBJ1-2; maybe TRBD1 (5 bases). Trimming pared 2 bases from V and 8 bases from J, leaving 12 bases between. Germline V gene lookup returns CDR1 MDHEN and CDR2 SYDVKM. The CDR3 extends over 13 amino acids. The CDR3 sequence: CASSLGHILGYTF. CDR3 in DNA: TGTGCCAGCAGTTTAGGACACATTTTGGGCTACACCTTC.

This clonotype was counted many times. The chain carries TRBV6-1 and TRBJ2-5; TRBD2 is a possible D gene (7 bases). The ends were cut back, 5 bases at V and 5 bases at J, with 15 bases in the middle. CDR1 and CDR2 from the germline V gene are MNHNS and SASEGT. The CDR3 runs to 14 residues. Here the CDR3 DNA reads TGTGCCAGCAGTCCCCCGCGGGGGCTGGAGACCCAGTACTTC. It codes for CASSPPRGLETQYF.

Remarks on this clonotype: It may be a read error: a sequence one base away is much more abundant. This chain uses TRBV6-2 or TRBV6-3 with TRBJ2-1; perhaps TRBD2 as D (6 bases). CDR3 size: 15 residues. Germline values: CDR1 MNHEY, CDR2 SVGEGT. Here the CDR3 reads CASTYYRGNLGEQFF. The CDR3 DNA is TGTGCCAGCACTTACTACCGGGGGAACTTAGGTGAGCAGTTCTTC.

V usage is TRBV28 and J usage is TRBJ2-3; TRBD2 agrees at 16 bases. Germline V gene data show CDR1 as MDHEN and CDR2 as SYDVKM. V dropped 3 bases and J dropped 1; count of bases not matched to a gene: 10. CDR3 length equals 20 residues. CDR3 residues: CASSLARLGTSGRGTDTQYF. DNA of the CDR3: TGTGCCAGCAGTTTGGCCCGATTGGGGACTAGCGGGAGGGGCACAGATACGCAGTATTTT.

This chain joins TRBV6-6 and TRBJ2-1, with 10 bases that match TRBD2. Germline V gene data show CDR1 as MNHNY and CDR2 as SVGAGI (reference sequence). There are 15 residues in the CDR3. J was trimmed by 10 bases and V by 2 bases; bases with no gene match: 8. CDR3 sequence: CASSYVAGGFGEQFF. DNA of the CDR3: TGTGCCAGCAGTTACGTAGCGGGGGGTTTTGGGGAGCAGTTCTTC.